What follows are 27 T cell receptor beta chains derived from one specimen sequenced in a study of blood T cell repertoires in COVID-19. Using immunoSEQ multiplex PCR, the repertoire was profiled, and TCRdb retains in-frame clones only, with some absent. This table has about 280,000 clones, about 90% appearing once. Sequencing input: peripheral blood. The receptors were sampled from a woman aged 25 to 39 who had recovered from COVID-19.

V usage is TRBV6-5 and J usage is TRBJ1-4, with D hard to call. The germline V and J ends were trimmed by 0 bases and 5 bases, with 7 bases remaining between them. Germline loops: CDR1 MNHEY, CDR2 SVGAGI. The CDR3 totals 14 residues. The CDR3 loop is CASSYSSTNEKLFF. CDR3 coding DNA: TGTGCCAGCAGTTACTCCAGTACCAATGAAAAACTGTTTTTT.

This clone was observed a few times. This chain links TRBV4-1 with TRBJ1-5, with a possible D match to TRBD1 (6 bases). The CDR3 length is 16 residues. V lost 0 bases and J 7 bases, leaving 16 bases between the germline ends. From germline, CDR1 is MGHRA and CDR2 YSYEKL. CDR3 DNA sequence: TGCGCCAGCAGCCAAGATCAGGACAGCATGGGGCAGCCCCAGCATTTT. Protein sequence: CASSQDQDSMGQPQHF.

The gene calls are TRBV28 and TRBJ1-2, with D perhaps matching TRBD1 (5 bases). The CDR3 has 15 amino acids. V lost 5 bases, J lost 2 bases, and 15 bases lay in between. Germline values: CDR1 MDHEN, CDR2 SYDVKM. This CDR3 is CASSLTEAGNYGYTF. The CDR3 DNA follows: TGTGCCAGCAGTCTGACTGAGGCAGGGAACTATGGCTACACCTTC.

Written as DNA, the CDR3 is TGTGCCAGCAGTTACCAACAGGGGCAGCGTGGCTACACCTTC. This sequence encodes CASSYQQGQRGYTF. This rearrangement joins TRBV6-5 to TRBJ1-2, with 7 positions matching TRBD1. The CDR3 runs 14 residues. CDR1 and CDR2 from the germline V gene are MNHEY and SVGAGI. The V segment lost 2 bases and the J segment 7 bases; nucleotides outside the gene matches: 7.

The V call is TRBV15, the J call TRBJ1-4, with TRBD1 identical over 8 bases. With 0 bases clipped from V and 8 bases from J, the junction kept 5 bases outside the gene matches. Germline CDR1 reads LNHNV; CDR2 reads YYDKDF (reference sequence). The CDR3 is 15 residues long. CDR3 DNA: TGTGCCACCAGCAGAGAAGACAGGGGTTCCGAAAAACTGTTTTTT. This gives the protein CATSREDRGSEKLFF. The complete variable domain, with remaining parts taken from reference TRBV15 and TRBJ1-4, reads DAMVIQNPRYQVTQFGKPVTLSCSQTLNHNVMYWYQQKSSQAPKLLFHYYDKDFNNEADTPDNFQSRRPNTSFCFLDIRSPGLGDTAMYLCATSREDRGSEKLFFGSGTQLSVL.

This clone was seen more than once but under ten times. The J gene is TRBJ1-1, the V gene TRBV5-5; D unclear. The V and J ends lost 6 bases and 4 bases respectively, with 16 bases between them. Germline CDR1 and CDR2: SGHKS and YYEKEE (reference sequence). The CDR3 is made up of 14 amino acids. CDR3 nucleotides: TGTGCCAGCACTACGGAGGAGGGTAGCACTGAAGCTTTCTTT. The encoded protein is CASTTEEGSTEAFF.

The rearrangement uses TRBV6-1 and TRBJ2-7, with unresolved D. CDR1 MNHNS and CDR2 SASEGT come from the germline V gene. V lost 0 bases and J lost 0, with 9 bases in between. CDR3 length: 15 residues. The CDR3 reads CASSEAMANSYEQYF. Written as DNA, the CDR3 is TGTGCCAGCAGTGAAGCGATGGCCAACTCCTACGAGCAGTACTTC.

The V gene is TRBV6-6, the J gene TRBJ1-1; D is perhaps TRBD1 (6 bases). The germline gives CDR1 MNHNY, CDR2 SVGAGI (reference sequence). The CDR3 extends over 15 amino acids. V gave up 7 bases and J gave up 3 bases, with 18 bases separating them. The CDR3 sequence is CASITPQGKDTEAFF. CDR3 DNA: TGTGCCAGCATCACTCCACAGGGTAAGGACACTGAAGCTTTCTTT.

The chain couples TRBV28 to TRBJ1-3; TRBD1 aligns across 8 bases. CDR1 MDHEN and CDR2 SYDVKM come from the germline V gene. The junction had 7 bases not matched to a gene; V was cut back by 6 bases and J by 0 bases. The CDR3 runs 16 residues. The CDR3 bases are TGTGCCAGCAGAGACAGGGGCCTCCTCTCTGGAAACACCATATATTTT. Protein: CASRDRGLLSGNTIYF.

The chain couples TRBV27 to TRBJ1-1; D may be TRBD1 (5 bases). The germline gives CDR1 MNHEY, CDR2 SMNVEV (reference sequence). The CDR3 length is 13 residues. With 4 bases removed from V and 1 base from J, the gap between germline ends came to 7 bases. CDR3 sequence (DNA): TGTGCCAGCAGTTGGACATCGAACACTGAAGCTTTCTTT. Protein: CASSWTSNTEAFF.

J is TRBJ2-5 and V is TRBV7-9, with D possibly matching TRBD1 (6 bases). The CDR3 sequence is 14 residues long. CDR1 is SEHNR and CDR2 is FQNEAQ in the germline V gene (reference sequence). Trimming stripped 5 bases from V and 5 bases from J, with 15 bases between. The chain's CDR3 is CASSLDRFQETQYF. For the CDR3, the DNA is TGTGCCAGCAGCCTAGACAGGTTTCAGGAGACCCAGTACTTC.

The chain is built from TRBV7-9 and TRBJ1-1, with unresolved D. The CDR3 totals 14 residues. V dropped 5 bases and J dropped 1 base, with 11 bases sitting between them. The germline gives CDR1 SEHNR, CDR2 FQNEAQ (reference sequence). CDR3 in amino acids: CASSRDEGNTEAFF. DNA for the CDR3: TGTGCCAGCAGCCGAGACGAGGGGAACACTGAAGCTTTCTTT.

V gene TRBV5-8 combines with J gene TRBJ2-3, with TRBD2 matching 8 bases. Germline V gene sequence: CDR1 SGHTS, CDR2 YDEGEE. The CDR3 sequence is 16 residues long. The J segment lost 5 bases and the V segment lost 4 bases, leaving 12 bases of the junction unmatched. CDR3 sequence reads: CASSTQSTGGQDTQYF. The DNA of the CDR3 is TGTGCCAGCAGCACACAAAGTACGGGAGGGCAAGATACGCAGTATTTT.

The rearrangement uses TRBV18 and TRBJ1-2; maybe TRBD1 (6 bases). The CDR3 length is 13 residues. Trimming removed 6 bases at V and 8 bases at J, with 16 bases between. CDR1 and CDR2 from the germline V gene are KGHSH and LQKENI. The CDR3 region has the DNA TGTGCCAGCTCCCCTGGGGGGGCGCGGGGCTACACCTTC. Encoded protein: CASSPGGARGYTF.

The V call is TRBV6-2 or TRBV6-3, the J call TRBJ2-7; D may be TRBD1 (5 bases). The length of the CDR3 is 14 residues. Germline V lookup: CDR1 MNHEY, CDR2 SVGEGT. With 4 bases removed from V and 0 bases from J, the gap between germline ends came to 10 bases. CDR3 DNA sequence: TGTGCCAGCAGTTCGCTTGGGGCCTCCTACGAGCAGTACTTC. Translated, it gives CASSSLGASYEQYF.

This rearrangement joins TRBV7-9 to TRBJ2-7; no reliable D call. The germline V gene encodes CDR1 SEHNR and CDR2 FQNEAQ (reference sequence). The V and J ends lost 5 bases and 6 bases respectively, with 23 bases between them. The CDR3 spans 16 residues. The CDR3 here is CASSPALWVRRGEQYF. For the CDR3, the DNA is TGTGCCAGCAGCCCTGCGTTGTGGGTCCGGAGAGGCGAGCAGTACTTC.

The rearrangement links TRBV6-1 to TRBJ2-7; no clear D. This CDR3 is built from 14 residues. Germline V gives CDR1 MNHNS, CDR2 SASEGT. The V end lost 1 base, the J end lost 2 bases, and 9 bases lay between the germline ends. Here the CDR3 reads CASSEGGSAYEQYF. For the CDR3, the DNA is TGTGCCAGCAGTGAAGGTGGCTCAGCCTACGAGCAGTACTTC.

V and J are TRBV7-2 and TRBJ1-2; D unclear. The V end lost 5 bases, the J end lost 3 bases, and 13 bases lay between the germline ends. There are 14 residues in the CDR3. Germline V lookup: CDR1 SGHTA, CDR2 FQGNSA. The CDR3 sequence: CASSPDWEDYGYTF. The CDR3 DNA reads TGTGCCAGCAGCCCCGACTGGGAGGACTATGGCTACACCTTC.

V is TRBV4-1 and J is TRBJ1-6; D perhaps matches TRBD1 (5 bases). V lost 1 base and J lost 6, with 10 bases in between. This CDR3 has 15 amino acids. Per the germline V gene, CDR1 is MGHRA and CDR2 is YSYEKL. The chain's CDR3 is CASSQVAGFNSPLHF. Written as DNA, the CDR3 is TGCGCCAGCAGCCAAGTGGCAGGGTTTAATTCACCCCTCCACTTT.

This clone was picked up one time. This CDR3 is CASSSAQLNMGAQYF. CDR3 DNA sequence: TGTGCCAGCAGCTCTGCCCAACTTAACATGGGGGCGCAGTACTTC. This chain joins TRBV5-5 and TRBJ2-7, with TRBD1 as a possible D gene (6 bases). The CDR3 consists of 15 residues. Deletions cut 3 bases from V and 9 bases from J, with 22 bases between. Germline V CDR1 and CDR2: SGHKS, YYEKEE (reference sequence). The whole variable domain, filled in from reference TRBV5-5 and TRBJ2-7, reads DAGVTQSPTHLIKTRGQQVTLRCSPISGHKSVSWYQQVLGQGPQFIFQYYEKEERGRGNFPDRFSARQFPNYSSELNVNALLLGDSALYLCASSSAQLNMGAQYFGPGTRLTVT.

This clone was counted a single time. The J gene is TRBJ1-2, the V gene TRBV5-1; TRBD1 matches at 7 bases. The CDR3 loop spans 15 amino acids. J gave up 3 bases and V 4 bases, and 9 bases lay outside the gene matches. Germline values: CDR1 SGHRS, CDR2 YFSETQ. The CDR3 protein is CASSPGGTGHYGYTF. The CDR3 nucleotides are TGCGCCAGCAGCCCAGGGGGAACAGGGCACTATGGCTACACCTTC.

The V gene is TRBV11-2, the J gene TRBJ2-5; 9 bases agree with TRBD2. CDR1 is SGHAT, CDR2 FQNNGV, per germline. CDR3 size: 16 residues. The junction had 12 bases not matched to a gene; V was cut back by 5 bases and J by 5 bases. DNA for the CDR3: TGTGCCAGCAGCCCTGGGCTAGCGGGGCCCCAGGAGACCCAGTACTTC. Amino acids: CASSPGLAGPQETQYF. The full variable domain, rest sourced from reference TRBV11-2 and TRBJ2-5, is EAGVAQSPRYKIIEKRQSVAFWCNPISGHATLYWYQQILGQGPKLLIQFQNNGVVDDSQLPKDRFSAERLKGVDSTLKIQPAKLEDSAVYLCASSPGLAGPQETQYFGPGTRLLVL.

The chain employs TRBV7-2 and TRBJ1-4, with D perhaps TRBD1 (6 bases). CDR3 size: 15 residues. The V gene lost 4 bases and the J gene lost 5 bases, with 14 bases spanning the gap. CDR1 and CDR2 (germline): SGHTA, FQGNSA. The CDR3 nucleotides are TGTGCCAGCAGCTCGGTGACAGGATCGAATGAAAAACTGTTTTTT. This codes for CASSSVTGSNEKLFF.

The rearrangement uses TRBV6-1 and TRBJ2-3, with D possibly matching TRBD2 (6 bases). Germline V lookup: CDR1 MNHNS, CDR2 SASEGT. V was cut by 2 bases and J by 3 bases, with 12 bases left in between. This CDR3 is 15 amino acids long. The CDR3 coding sequence is TGTGCCAGCAGTGAAACGGTGGGGAGGACAGATACGCAGTATTTT. It yields the protein CASSETVGRTDTQYF.

V and J are TRBV7-2 and TRBJ1-1; D unresolved. The CDR3 sequence is 14 residues long. Germline V gene lookup returns CDR1 SGHTA and CDR2 FQGNSA. V shed 1 base and J shed 0 bases, with 6 bases lying between them. This CDR3 reads CASSLDSMNTEAFF. The CDR3 DNA reads TGTGCCAGCAGCTTAGACAGTATGAACACTGAAGCTTTCTTT. The full variable domain, in which reference TRBV7-2 and TRBJ1-1 provide the parts outside the CDR3, is GAGVSQSPSNKVTEKGKDVELRCDPISGHTALYWYRQSLGQGLEFLIYFQGNSAPDKSGLPSDRFSAERTGGSVSTLTIQRTQQEDSAVYLCASSLDSMNTEAFFGQGTRLTVV.

This chain links TRBV5-4 with TRBJ2-7, with 8 bases identical to TRBD2. The CDR3 totals 15 residues. The V and J ends lost 2 bases and 2 bases, in that order; junction bases with no gene match: 6. Germline V gives CDR1 SGHNT, CDR2 YYREEE (reference sequence). CDR3: CASSLSAGGPYEQYF. The CDR3, as DNA: TGTGCCAGCAGCTTAAGCGCGGGGGGCCCCTACGAGCAGTACTTC. The whole variable domain, remainder taken from reference TRBV5-4 and TRBJ2-7, is ETGVTQSPTHLIKTRGQQVTLRCSSQSGHNTVSWYQQALGQGPQFIFQYYREEENGRGNFPPRFSGLQFPNYSSELNVNALELDDSALYLCASSLSAGGPYEQYFGPGTRLTVT.

This chain joins TRBV6-5 and TRBJ2-7; 7 bases agree with TRBD2. The CDR3 totals 12 residues. Germline V gives CDR1 MNHEY, CDR2 SVGAGI. V was clipped by 6 bases and J by 5 bases; unmatched bases: 4. CDR3 bases: TGTGCCAGCAGCCTGGGGGGGGACGAGCAGTACTTC. Protein sequence: CASSLGGDEQYF.